Sequencing of this T cell receptor (beta chain) was carried out in a study of blood T cell repertoires in COVID-19 (dated by TCRdb to between 2020 and 2021). In terms of the full investigation: Collaborator samples came from the United States, Italy and Spain and covered acute and convalescent phases of COVID-19. The prospective study material was composed of cDNA or gDNA derived from T cells, B-cell-depleted T cells, or PBMCs. Deeply sampled blood TCRbeta repertoires from subjects exposed to, actively infected with, or recovered from COVID-19 were included in the dataset. The repertoires were made available in a free public database intended to serve as a resource for research on the immune response to SARS-CoV-2. Samples were obtained from the ongoing ImmuneRACE study (first 160 participants) and from 1,254 subjects provided by 6 global collaborators. The sample metadata nearly always contained a de-identified subject ID, COVID-19 status, age in years and sex. Where available, HLA class I and class II types were taken from metadata supplied by the sample provider and were not determined by assay-based typing. What the authors observed across the whole study: Clinical and demographic metadata were provided uncurated, with the amount varying by source and participant.

According to the germline V gene, CDR1 reads SGHTA and CDR2 reads FQGNSA. V and J are trimmed by 1 base and 2 bases, and the gene matches miss 4 bases of the junction. CDR3 length: 15 amino acids, cysteine to phenylalanine. Only the CDR3 DNA is retained, 45 bases long and in frame from the first base. TCRbeta CDR3 regions were amplified from genomic DNA by means of the immunoSEQ Assay, a bias-controlled multiplex PCR. On the study's bioinformatics: Nucleated cell counts per sample were estimated from amplification of reference gene primers within the assay. To quantify the absolute abundance of each unique TCRbeta CDR3 rearrangement, sequence reads were collapsed and filtered. Productive Simpson clonality was computed per sample as the square root of Simpson's diversity index over productive rearrangements. The source is immuneACCESS, and TCRdb retained only in-frame sequences with V and J called. Part of the clones is not carried over; for the studies checked, unresolved V genes explain less than half of this, and the remainder is unexplained. V, J and clone size are taken as reported in that table, and D and trimming were inferred from the DNA itself. This sample lists about 180,000 clones; about 81% were detected once. The ten largest clonotypes hold about 12% of the sample.

For this clone: This receptor's antigen is unknown. No quality values exist for individual bases; no much larger clone is one base distant.

In Seattle, one collaborating source enrolled patients while the infection was active and tracked those patients longitudinally over the course of disease. The collaborating institutions used their own protocols to collect whole blood in K2EDTA tubes. For TCRbeta analysis, collaborators shipped samples as frozen whole blood, isolated PBMCs, or DNA extracted from either of those sample types. In this chain, TRBV7-2 is recombined with TRBJ2-7; TRBD1 agrees with 8 junctional bases. The TCR was taken from a woman of 80 years or more with COVID-19, enrolled during active disease. Source material: peripheral blood. This receptor has the CDR3 CASSLVPDRAYEQYF. The base sequence is TGTGCCAGCAGCTTAGTTCCGGACAGGGCCTACGAGCAGTACTTC.